This TCR beta chain was captured by sequencing in a study of cytomegalovirus exposure and HLA in healthy donors. This CDR3 has 15 amino acids. CDR1 SGHDT and CDR2 YYEEEE come from the germline V gene. PCR employed 60 Vbeta and 13 Jbeta primers. Sequencing used immunoSEQ multiplex PCR; TCRdb keeps in-frame clones, though not all of them. Across 90,000 to 130,000 clones, the top ten clones capture approximately 6.8% of the sample. Broader study findings: The CMV antigen specificity of a few CMV-associated chains was confirmed through in vitro analysis.

Turning to this clone: Antigen specificity is unknown. Mismatch with germline at one junction end may stem from a read error.

This sequence was found in a man in his forties or fifties in good health and CMV-seropositive. The chain carries TRBV5-6 and TRBJ1-4, with D perhaps TRBD1 (6 bases). The sample consisted of PBMCs. The CDR3 here is CASTLERGGGEKLFF. In DNA form, the CDR3 reads TGTGCCAGCACCTTGGAGCGGGGGGGCGGCGAAAAACTGTTTTTT.